Each of the 19 T cell receptor beta chains below was sequenced from the same sample in a study of STAT5B mutations in CD4+ large granular lymphocyte leukemia. Assay: immunoSEQ multiplex PCR; the TCRdb copy retains only in-frame clones and omits some. The top ten clones hold about 0.45% of a sample with around 32,000 clones, 60% to 80% of them seen once. The material sequenced was CD4+ T cells from blood buffy coats. These receptor sequences come from a human donor in good health.

This clone was seen more than once but under ten times. CDR3 sequence (DNA): TGTGCCAGCAGTGGGGACAGGAACACTGAAGCTTTCTTT. Translated, it gives CASSGDRNTEAFF. This chain uses TRBV2 with TRBJ1-1, with TRBD1 matching 7 bases. Germline V gene sequence: CDR1 SNHLY, CDR2 FYNNEI. Trimming cost V 4 bases and J 1 base; bases outside gene matches: 0. This CDR3 has 13 amino acids.

This clone was counted a few times. The genes are TRBV19 and TRBJ1-1, with 7 bases fitting TRBD1. This CDR3 spans 13 amino acids. CDR1 and CDR2 from the germline V gene are LNHDA and SQIVND (reference sequence). With V trimmed by 9 bases and J by 5 bases, 9 bases remained unmatched. CDR3 in DNA: TGTGCCAGCCACAGGGGAGGGGTAACTGAAGCTTTCTTT. It yields the protein CASHRGGVTEAFF.

J is TRBJ1-3 and V is TRBV6-5; maybe TRBD1 (6 bases). Germline V gene lookup returns CDR1 MNHEY and CDR2 SVGAGI. This CDR3 contains 15 residues. V lost 0 bases to trimming and J lost 4 bases, with 10 bases between them. CDR3 bases: TGTGCCAGCAGTTACTCGGGGGGGCGAGGAAACACCATATATTTT. Encoded protein: CASSYSGGRGNTIYF.

The chain recombines TRBV6-1 with TRBJ2-7, with TRBD1 matching 9 bases. Germline V gene sequence: CDR1 MNHNS, CDR2 SASEGT. V shed 5 bases and J 4 bases; nucleotides not matched to a gene: 9. CDR3 length: 15 amino acids. The CDR3, as DNA: TGTGCCAGCAGTTCCGGGACAGGGATGATTTACGAGCAGTACTTC. This sequence encodes CASSSGTGMIYEQYF.

CDR3 bases: TGTGCCAGCAGTTACTTGGAGACCCAGTACTTC. This sequence encodes CASSYLETQYF. The rearrangement uses TRBV6-6 and TRBJ2-5, with D unclear. Deletions cut 1 base from V and 5 bases from J, with 2 bases between. Per the germline V gene, CDR1 is MNHNY and CDR2 is SVGAGI (reference sequence). The CDR3 has 11 amino acids.

There are a few counts of this clone. V usage is TRBV9 and J usage is TRBJ1-4, with D possibly being TRBD1 (5 bases). Germline CDR1 is SGDLS and CDR2 is YYNGEE. CDR3 length: 14 amino acids. The V end lost 2 bases, the J end lost 6 bases, and 11 bases lay between the germline ends. This chain's CDR3 is CASSVGGTDEKLFF. CDR3 nucleotides: TGTGCCAGCAGCGTTGGAGGGACGGATGAAAAACTGTTTTTT.

The chain has TRBV18 and TRBJ1-1; D call uncertain. Germline CDR1 reads KGHSH; CDR2 reads LQKENI. V shed 2 bases and J shed 3 bases, with 10 bases lying between them. CDR3 size: 14 residues. The DNA for the CDR3 is TGTGCCAGCTCACCAGGGGTGCAGGACACTGAAGCTTTCTTT. Encoded protein: CASSPGVQDTEAFF.

The gene calls are TRBV9 and TRBJ2-3; maybe TRBD2 (6 bases). The germline V and J ends were trimmed by 0 bases and 0 bases, with 8 bases remaining between them. From germline, CDR1 is SGDLS and CDR2 YYNGEE. This CDR3 region has 15 residues. The CDR3 reads CASSVVAASTDTQYF. CDR3 nucleotide sequence: TGTGCCAGCAGCGTAGTAGCGGCTAGCACAGATACGCAGTATTTT.

The genes are TRBV28 and TRBJ2-5; D might be TRBD1 (5 bases). The CDR3 contains 15 residues. V lost 2 bases and J lost 1, with 11 bases in between. The V gene's germline CDR1 is MDHEN and CDR2 SYDVKM. CDR3 in DNA: TGTGCCAGCAGTTTAATTGGGGCAGGCCAAGAGACCCAGTACTTC. Translation: CASSLIGAGQETQYF. Filled out from reference TRBV28 and TRBJ2-5, the complete variable domain reads DVKVTQSSRYLVKRTGEKVFLECVQDMDHENMFWYRQDPGLGLRLIYFSYDVKMKEKGDIPEGYSVSREKKERFSLILESASTNQTSMYLCASSLIGAGQETQYFGPGTRLLVL.

V is TRBV14 and J is TRBJ2-6; D remains ambiguous. CDR3 size: 13 residues. Deletions cut 4 bases from V and 2 bases from J, with 3 bases between. Germline loops: CDR1 SGHDN, CDR2 FVKESK. The CDR3 nucleotides are TGTGCCAGCAGCCTAACTGGGGCCAACGTCCTGACTTTC. Translating gives CASSLTGANVLTF.

This sequence joins TRBV6-5 and TRBJ1-5; D may be TRBD1 (6 bases). This CDR3 comprises 16 residues. Germline-derived CDR1 and CDR2 are MNHEY and SVGAGI. V lost 4 bases, J lost 1 base, and 14 bases lay in between. CDR3 sequence (DNA): TGTGCCAGCAGTTCCCTCCGGGGGCACAGCAATCAGCCCCAGCATTTT. Residues: CASSSLRGHSNQPQHF.

The chain joins TRBV6-6 to TRBJ2-2, with 12 bases identical to TRBD2. CDR3 length: 16 residues. From germline, CDR1 is MNHNY and CDR2 SVGAGI (reference sequence). V lost 4 bases to trimming and J lost 5 bases; unmatched junction nucleotides: 5. The CDR3 DNA reads TGTGCCAGCAGTTCTACTAGCGGGGGGCGGACCGGGGAGCTGTTTTTT. As protein: CASSSTSGGRTGELFF.

This clone showed up just a few times. The chain combines TRBV28 with TRBJ1-2; weak D call: TRBD1 (6 bases). From germline, CDR1 is MDHEN and CDR2 SYDVKM. The CDR3 contains 14 residues. Trimming took 7 bases from V and 8 from J, leaving 20 bases between them. This chain's CDR3 is CASIGRGIRLGYTF. CDR3 DNA sequence: TGTGCCAGCATTGGTAGGGGGATCCGGTTGGGCTACACCTTC.

The chain recombines TRBV6-5 with TRBJ2-7, with 8 bases aligning to TRBD1. Germline loops: CDR1 MNHEY, CDR2 SVGAGI. The CDR3 has 13 residues. The junction had 2 bases not matched to a gene; V was cut back by 6 bases and J by 1 base. CDR3 protein: CASRRTGSYEQYF. In nucleotides, the CDR3 is TGTGCCAGCAGACGGACAGGGTCCTACGAGCAGTACTTC.

The chain joins TRBV6-1 to TRBJ1-5; D not certain. This CDR3 contains 13 residues. CDR1 is MNHNS, CDR2 SASEGT, per germline. The V end was cut by 1 base, the J end by 7 bases, with 8 bases between. The CDR3 reads CASSEVGEQPQHF. The CDR3 DNA sequence: TGTGCCAGCAGTGAAGTCGGGGAACAGCCCCAGCATTTT.

This clone was picked up a small number of times. The chain carries TRBV5-6 and TRBJ1-1, with D tentatively TRBD1 (5 bases). Germline CDR1 SGHDT, CDR2 YYEEEE. Trimming cost V 2 bases and J 0 bases, with 11 bases left between them. CDR3 length equals 15 residues. The CDR3 DNA reads TGTGCCAGCAGCTTTCAGAAGGGGATGAACACTGAAGCTTTCTTT. Its protein product is CASSFQKGMNTEAFF.

The chain is built from TRBV19 and TRBJ2-3; 7 bases line up with TRBD2. Per germline, CDR1 LNHDA and CDR2 SQIVND (reference sequence). The CDR3 is made up of 15 amino acids. Trimming removed 10 bases from V and 0 bases from J; junction bases left unmatched: 10. In nucleotides, the CDR3 is TGTGCCACCCTTCCTAGCGGCGCTAGCACAGATACGCAGTATTTT. Amino acid sequence: CATLPSGASTDTQYF.

The genes are TRBV5-8 and TRBJ2-7, with 12 bases lining up with TRBD2. The length of the CDR3 is 14 residues. Looked up from germline, CDR1 is SGHTS and CDR2 is YDEGEE. Trimming at V came to 6 bases and at J to 2 bases, leaving 3 bases not matched to a gene. The DNA of the CDR3 is TGTGCCAGCAAGACTAGCGGGGGTACCTACGAGCAGTACTTC. Translating it yields CASKTSGGTYEQYF.

This clone was observed a single time. The chain carries TRBV28 and TRBJ1-3; no clear D. V was trimmed by 5 bases and J by 4 bases, leaving 12 bases between them. The CDR3 sequence is 14 residues long. Germline CDR1 and CDR2: MDHEN and SYDVKM. The CDR3 bases are TGTGCCAGCAGTCGAGTACTAGACGGAAACACCATATATTTT. This translates into CASSRVLDGNTIYF.